These 2 T cell receptor beta chains share one sample of origin, sequenced in a study of neoadjuvant anti-PD-1 for oral cavity cancer. TCRdb's table, derived via immunoSEQ multiplex PCR, lists solely in-frame clones and lacks some. The sample records 9,500 to 15,000 clones, 71% being singletons. The time point was: after neoadjuvant nivolumab, at surgical resection. This specimen was PBMCs, taken after nivolumab (anti-PD-1) treatment. These receptor sequences come from a person between 40 and 79 years old with oral cavity squamous cell carcinoma.

The rearrangement joins TRBV19 to TRBJ1-2, with unresolved D. This CDR3 spans 11 amino acids. Trimming took off 5 bases at V and 4 bases at J, with 5 bases between the two ends. Germline V gene lookup returns CDR1 LNHDA and CDR2 SQIVND (reference sequence). The DNA for the CDR3 is TGTGCCAGTAGTGACCCCTATGGCTACACCTTC. Translation gives CASSDPYGYTF.

CDR3 in DNA: TGTGCCATCAGTGTCGACCTTAGCAATCAGCCCCAGCATTTT. Its protein is CAISVDLSNQPQHF. The chain combines TRBV10-3 with TRBJ1-5; D is unclear. This CDR3 contains 14 residues. Germline V gene lookup returns CDR1 ENHRY and CDR2 SYGVKD. V was clipped by 4 bases and J by 0 bases, with 7 bases between them.